In this sample, the clone carrying this T cell receptor (beta chain) turned up many times. The record originates from a study of naive and memory T cell subsets. This CDR3 has 16 amino acids. Germline loops: CDR1 KGHSH, CDR2 LQKENI. V dropped 5 bases and J dropped 5; count of bases not matched to a gene: 12. The SP2 primer and nested alpha and beta constant region primers amplified ligated cDNA in four rounds. For blood and skin samples, reverse transcription used TCR alpha and beta constant primers. Each CDR3 protein is one row after TCRdb ran MiXCR on the 5' RACE reads. The sample includes roughly 56,000 distinct CDR3 sequences, around 7.7% of them seen just once. The library had UMIs added by 3' ligation of an oligonucleotide to TCR cDNA. Input was roughly 1 to 1000 ng of DNase-treated total RNA without cell sorting.

The origin of this receptor is a male donor in good health. This chain connects TRBV18 to TRBJ2-1; 7 bases align to TRBD2. CDR3 sequence: CASSKSSGASNNEQFF. The CDR3 nucleotides read TGTGCCAGCTCAAAGTCGAGCGGGGCCTCGAACAATGAGCAGTTCTTC.